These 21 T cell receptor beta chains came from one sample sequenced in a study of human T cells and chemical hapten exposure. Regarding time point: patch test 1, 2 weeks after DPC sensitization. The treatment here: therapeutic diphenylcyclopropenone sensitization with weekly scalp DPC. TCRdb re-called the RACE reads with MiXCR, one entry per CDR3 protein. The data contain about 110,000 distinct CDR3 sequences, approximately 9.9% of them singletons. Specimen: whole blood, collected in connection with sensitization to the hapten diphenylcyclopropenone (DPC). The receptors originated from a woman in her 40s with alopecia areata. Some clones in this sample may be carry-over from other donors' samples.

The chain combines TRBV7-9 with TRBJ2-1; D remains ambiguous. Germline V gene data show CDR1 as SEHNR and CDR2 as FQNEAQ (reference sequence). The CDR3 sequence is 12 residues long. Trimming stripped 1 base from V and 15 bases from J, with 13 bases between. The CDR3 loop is CASSLVPQAGFF. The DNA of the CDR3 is TGTGCCAGCAGCTTAGTACCCCAAGCTGGGTTCTTC.

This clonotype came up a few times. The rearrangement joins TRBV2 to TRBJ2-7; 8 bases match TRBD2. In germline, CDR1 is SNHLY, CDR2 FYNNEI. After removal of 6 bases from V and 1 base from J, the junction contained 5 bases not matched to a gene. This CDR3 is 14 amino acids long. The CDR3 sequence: CASRVSGASYEQYF. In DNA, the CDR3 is TGTGCCAGCAGAGTTAGCGGGGCATCCTACGAGCAGTACTTC.

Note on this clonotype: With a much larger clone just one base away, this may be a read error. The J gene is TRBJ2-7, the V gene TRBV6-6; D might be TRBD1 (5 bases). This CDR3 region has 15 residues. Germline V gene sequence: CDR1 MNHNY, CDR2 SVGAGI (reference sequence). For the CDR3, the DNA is TGTGCCAGCAGTAGGGGATCGACGGAATCCTACGAGCAGAACTTC. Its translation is CASSRGSTESYEQNF.

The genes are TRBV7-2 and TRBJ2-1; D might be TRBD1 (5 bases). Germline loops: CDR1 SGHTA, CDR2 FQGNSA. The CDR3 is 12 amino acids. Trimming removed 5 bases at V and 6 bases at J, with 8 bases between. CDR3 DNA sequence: TGTGCCAGCAGCCCCAGGGCCAATGAGCAGTTCTTC. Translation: CASSPRANEQFF.

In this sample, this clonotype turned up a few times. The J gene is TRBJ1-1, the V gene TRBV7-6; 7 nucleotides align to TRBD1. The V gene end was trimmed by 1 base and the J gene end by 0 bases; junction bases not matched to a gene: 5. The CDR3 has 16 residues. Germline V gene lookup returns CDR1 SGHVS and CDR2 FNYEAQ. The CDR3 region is CASSLGGGSVNTEAFF. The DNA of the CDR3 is TGTGCCAGCAGCTTAGGAGGGGGCAGTGTGAACACTGAAGCTTTCTTT.

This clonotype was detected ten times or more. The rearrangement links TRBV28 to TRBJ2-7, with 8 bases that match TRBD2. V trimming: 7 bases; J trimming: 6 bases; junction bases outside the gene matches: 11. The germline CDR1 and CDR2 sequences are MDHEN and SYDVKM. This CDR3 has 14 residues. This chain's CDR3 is CASTLAGPTGEQYF. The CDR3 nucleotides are TGTGCCAGCACCTTAGCGGGACCTACCGGCGAGCAGTACTTC.

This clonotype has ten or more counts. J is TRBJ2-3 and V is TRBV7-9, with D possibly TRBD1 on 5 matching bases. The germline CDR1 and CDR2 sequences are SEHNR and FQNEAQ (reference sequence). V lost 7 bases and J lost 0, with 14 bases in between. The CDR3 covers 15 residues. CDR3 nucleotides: TGTGCCAGCACTCCCGAGGACACTAGCACAGATACGCAGTATTTT. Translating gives CASTPEDTSTDTQYF.

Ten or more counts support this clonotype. As DNA, the CDR3 is TGCAGTGCTAGGGATCCGGGACAGGGGTCGGCCGGGGAGCTGTTTTTT. Protein: CSARDPGQGSAGELFF. This chain uses TRBV20-1 with TRBJ2-2; 10 bases match TRBD1. The CDR3 is 16 residues long. Per the germline V gene, CDR1 is DFQATT and CDR2 is SNEGSKA (reference sequence). With 3 bases clipped from V and 6 bases from J, the junction kept 10 bases outside the gene matches.

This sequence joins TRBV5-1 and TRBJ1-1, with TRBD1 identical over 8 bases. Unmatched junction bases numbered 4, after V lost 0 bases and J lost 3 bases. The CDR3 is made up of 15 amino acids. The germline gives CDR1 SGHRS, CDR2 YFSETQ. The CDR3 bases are TGCGCCAGCAGCTTGGGTCACAGGGGGGACACTGAAGCTTTCTTT. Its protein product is CASSLGHRGDTEAFF.

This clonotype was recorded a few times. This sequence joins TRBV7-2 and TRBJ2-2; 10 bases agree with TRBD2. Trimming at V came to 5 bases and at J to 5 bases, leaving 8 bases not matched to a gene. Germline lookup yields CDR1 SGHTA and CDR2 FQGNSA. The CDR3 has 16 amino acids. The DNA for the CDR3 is TGTGCCAGCAGCCCTCCGGGACTAGCGACTACCGGGGAGCTGTTTTTT. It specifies CASSPPGLATTGELFF.

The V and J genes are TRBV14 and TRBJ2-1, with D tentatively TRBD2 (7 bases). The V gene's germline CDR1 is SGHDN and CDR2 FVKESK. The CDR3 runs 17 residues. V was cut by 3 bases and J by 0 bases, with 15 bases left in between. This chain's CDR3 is CASSQSAGALSYNEQFF. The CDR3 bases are TGTGCCAGCAGCCAGTCGGCGGGGGCCCTCTCCTACAATGAGCAGTTCTTC.

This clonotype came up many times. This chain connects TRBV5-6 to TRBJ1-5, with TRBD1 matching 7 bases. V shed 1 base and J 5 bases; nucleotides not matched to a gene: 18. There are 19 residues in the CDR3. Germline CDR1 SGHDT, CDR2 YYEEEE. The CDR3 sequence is CASSLTGRQGGYSYQPQHF. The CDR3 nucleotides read TGTGCCAGCAGCTTGACCGGGCGACAGGGTGGTTATAGTTATCAGCCCCAGCATTTT.

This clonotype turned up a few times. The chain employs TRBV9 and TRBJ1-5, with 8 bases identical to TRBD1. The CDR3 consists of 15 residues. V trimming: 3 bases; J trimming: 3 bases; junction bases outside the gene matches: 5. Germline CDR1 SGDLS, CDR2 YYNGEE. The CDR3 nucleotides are TGTGCCAGCAGCGCCGGACAGGGTCCCAATCAGCCCCAGCATTTT. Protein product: CASSAGQGPNQPQHF.

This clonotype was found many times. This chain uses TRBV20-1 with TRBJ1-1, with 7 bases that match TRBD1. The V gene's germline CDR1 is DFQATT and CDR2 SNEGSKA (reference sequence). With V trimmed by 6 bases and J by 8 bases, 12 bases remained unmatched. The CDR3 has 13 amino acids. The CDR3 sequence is CSAGVPGGAEAFF. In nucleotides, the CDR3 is TGCAGTGCCGGGGTCCCAGGGGGGGCGGAAGCTTTCTTT.

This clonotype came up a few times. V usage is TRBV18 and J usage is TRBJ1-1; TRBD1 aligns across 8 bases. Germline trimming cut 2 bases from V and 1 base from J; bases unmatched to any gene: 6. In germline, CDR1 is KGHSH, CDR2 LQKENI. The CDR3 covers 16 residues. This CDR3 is CASSPIRGLPNTEAFF. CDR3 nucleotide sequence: TGTGCCAGCTCACCAATCAGGGGGCTACCGAACACTGAAGCTTTCTTT.

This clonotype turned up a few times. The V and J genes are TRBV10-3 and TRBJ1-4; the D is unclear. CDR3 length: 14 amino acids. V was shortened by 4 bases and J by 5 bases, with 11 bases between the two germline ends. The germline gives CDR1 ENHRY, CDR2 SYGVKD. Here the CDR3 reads CAISARETNEKLFF. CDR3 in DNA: TGTGCCATCAGTGCCAGAGAAACGAATGAAAAACTGTTTTTT.

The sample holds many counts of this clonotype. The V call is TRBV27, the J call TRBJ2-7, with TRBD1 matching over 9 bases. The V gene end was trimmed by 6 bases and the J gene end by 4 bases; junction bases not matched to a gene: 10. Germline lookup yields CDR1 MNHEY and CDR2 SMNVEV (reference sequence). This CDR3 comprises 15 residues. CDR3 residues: CASSLYGTGLYEQYF. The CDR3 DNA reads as TGTGCCAGCAGCCTCTACGGGACAGGGTTATACGAGCAGTACTTC.

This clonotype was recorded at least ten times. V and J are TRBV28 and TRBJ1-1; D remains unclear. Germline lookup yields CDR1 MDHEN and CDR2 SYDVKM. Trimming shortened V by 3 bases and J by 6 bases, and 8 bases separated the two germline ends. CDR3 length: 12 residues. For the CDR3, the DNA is TGTGCCAGCAGTTTGGTTCAGGCTGAAGCTTTCTTT. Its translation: CASSLVQAEAFF.

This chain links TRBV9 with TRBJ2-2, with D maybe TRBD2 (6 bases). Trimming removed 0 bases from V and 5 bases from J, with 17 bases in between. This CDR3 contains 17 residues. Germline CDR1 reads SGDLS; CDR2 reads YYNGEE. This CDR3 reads CASSVAGGSVGTGELFF. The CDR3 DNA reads TGTGCCAGCAGCGTAGCTGGGGGGTCAGTCGGGACCGGGGAGCTGTTTTTT.

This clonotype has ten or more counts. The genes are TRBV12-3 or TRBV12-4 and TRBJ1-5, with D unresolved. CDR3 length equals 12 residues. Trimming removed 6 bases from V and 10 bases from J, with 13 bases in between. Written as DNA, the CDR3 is TGTGCCAGCAGCCTCGGACCACTTCCCCAGCATTTT. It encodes CASSLGPLPQHF.

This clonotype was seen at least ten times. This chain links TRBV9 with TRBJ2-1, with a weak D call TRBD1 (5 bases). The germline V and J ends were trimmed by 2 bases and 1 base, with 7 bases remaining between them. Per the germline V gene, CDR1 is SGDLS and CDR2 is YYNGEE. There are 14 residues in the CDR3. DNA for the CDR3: TGTGCCAGCAGCGTGACAGATTCCTACAATGAGCAGTTCTTC. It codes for CASSVTDSYNEQFF. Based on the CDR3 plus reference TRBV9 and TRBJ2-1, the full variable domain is DSGVTQTPKHLITATGQRVTLRCSPRSGDLSVYWYQQSLDQGLQFLIQYYNGEERAKGNILERFSAQQFPDLHSELNLSSLELGDSALYFCASSVTDSYNEQFFGPGTRLTVL.